Listed here are 2 T cell receptor beta chains from one sample, sequenced in a study of T-cell memory formation after mild COVID-19. TCRdb independently ran MiXCR on the 5' RACE reads; one entry per CDR3 protein. The sample holds roughly 310,000 distinct CDR3 sequences, 15% to 20% seen once. The sample consisted of PBMCs or a T cell subset sorted from them (not recorded which). The receptors here all came from a man younger than 35 who had mild COVID-19 (a few samples of this study predate the infection). Cell type and time point are not known.

CDR3 sequence (DNA): TGTGCCAGCAGTTACAGTCCGGGACATCCGGAGCAGTACGTC. Translating gives CASSYSPGHPEQYV. The chain links TRBV6-5 to TRBJ2-7; maybe TRBD1 (6 bases). This CDR3 has 14 residues. Germline assignment: CDR1 MNHEY and CDR2 SVGAGI. V was pared by 2 bases and J by 7 bases, with 15 bases between.

This clonotype was seen a handful of times. The V and J genes are TRBV6-2 or TRBV6-3 and TRBJ2-7, with TRBD2 as a possible D gene (7 bases). Trimming removed 6 bases at V and 2 bases at J, with 20 bases between. The germline V gene encodes CDR1 MNHEY and CDR2 SVGEGT. The CDR3 spans 16 residues. For the CDR3, the DNA is TGTGCCAGCAGCTATCCTCCTGAGGGGGGGACCTACGAGCAGTACTTC. Protein sequence: CASSYPPEGGTYEQYF.